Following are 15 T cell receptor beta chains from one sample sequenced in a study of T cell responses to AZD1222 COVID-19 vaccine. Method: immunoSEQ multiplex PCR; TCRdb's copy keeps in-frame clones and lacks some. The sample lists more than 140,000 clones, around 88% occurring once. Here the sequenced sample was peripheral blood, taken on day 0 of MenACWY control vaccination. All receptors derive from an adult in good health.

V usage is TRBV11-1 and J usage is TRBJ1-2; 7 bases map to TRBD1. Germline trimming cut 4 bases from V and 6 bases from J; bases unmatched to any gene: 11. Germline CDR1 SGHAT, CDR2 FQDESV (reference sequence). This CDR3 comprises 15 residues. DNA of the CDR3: TGTGCCAGCAGCTCGACACACCGGGACAGAAATGGCTACACCTTC. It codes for CASSSTHRDRNGYTF. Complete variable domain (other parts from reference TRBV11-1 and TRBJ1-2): EAEVAQSPRYKITEKSQAVAFWCDPISGHATLYWYRQILGQGPELLVQFQDESVVDDSQLPKDRFSAERLKGVDSTLKIQPAELGDSAMYLCASSSTHRDRNGYTFGSGTRLTVV.

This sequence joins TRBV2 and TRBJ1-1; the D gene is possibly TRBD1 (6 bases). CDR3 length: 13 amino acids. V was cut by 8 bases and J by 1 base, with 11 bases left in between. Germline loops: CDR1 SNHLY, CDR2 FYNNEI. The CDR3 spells CASALGANTEAFF. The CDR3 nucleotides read TGTGCCAGCGCCCTGGGGGCGAACACTGAAGCTTTCTTT.

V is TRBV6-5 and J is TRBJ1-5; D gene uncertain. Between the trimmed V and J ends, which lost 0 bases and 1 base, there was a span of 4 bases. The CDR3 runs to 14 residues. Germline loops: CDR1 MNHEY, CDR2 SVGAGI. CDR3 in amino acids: CASSYSSSNQPQHF. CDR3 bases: TGTGCCAGCAGTTACTCGAGCAGCAATCAGCCCCAGCATTTT.

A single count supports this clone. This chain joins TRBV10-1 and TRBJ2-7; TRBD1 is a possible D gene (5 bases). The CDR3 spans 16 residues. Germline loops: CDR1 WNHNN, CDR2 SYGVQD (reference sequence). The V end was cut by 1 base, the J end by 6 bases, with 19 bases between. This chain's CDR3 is CASSELPPQESPEQYF. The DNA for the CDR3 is TGCGCCAGCAGTGAGTTACCCCCACAGGAAAGCCCCGAGCAGTACTTC.

The CDR3 nucleotides are TGCGCCAGCAGCGTCGGTACAGGAGATCAAGAGACCCAGTACTTC. This codes for CASSVGTGDQETQYF. The chain links TRBV5-1 to TRBJ2-5; perhaps TRBD1 as D (5 bases). CDR3 size: 15 residues. V was shortened by 4 bases and J by 2 bases, with 15 bases between the two germline ends. In germline, CDR1 is SGHRS, CDR2 YFSETQ.

The CDR3 protein is CSVEVSPNTEAFF. Here the CDR3 DNA reads TGCAGCGTTGAAGTTTCTCCGAACACTGAAGCTTTCTTT. V usage is TRBV29-1 and J usage is TRBJ1-1; D call uncertain. Deletions cut 1 base from V and 1 base from J, with 7 bases between. Germline values: CDR1 SQVTM, CDR2 ANQGSEA. The CDR3 runs to 13 residues.

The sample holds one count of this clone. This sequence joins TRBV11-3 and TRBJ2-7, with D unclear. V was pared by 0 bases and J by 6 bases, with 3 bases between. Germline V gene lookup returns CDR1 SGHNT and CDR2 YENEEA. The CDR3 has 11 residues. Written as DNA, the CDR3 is TGTGCCAGCAGCTTAGACTCCGAGCAGTACTTC. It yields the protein CASSLDSEQYF.

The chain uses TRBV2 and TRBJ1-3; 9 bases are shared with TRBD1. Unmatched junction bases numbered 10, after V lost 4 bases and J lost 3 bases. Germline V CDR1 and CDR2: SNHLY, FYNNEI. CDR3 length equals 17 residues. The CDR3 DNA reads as TGTGCCAGCAGTGCCTTTTTGGACAGGGGCGGTGGAAACACCATATATTTT. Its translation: CASSAFLDRGGGNTIYF.

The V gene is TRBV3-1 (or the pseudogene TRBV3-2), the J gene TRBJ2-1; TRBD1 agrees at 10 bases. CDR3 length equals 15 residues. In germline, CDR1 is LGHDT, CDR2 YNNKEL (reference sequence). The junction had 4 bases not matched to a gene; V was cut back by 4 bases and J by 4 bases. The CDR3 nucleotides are TGTGCCAGCAGCCGCCGGGACAGGGGTTACAATGAGCAGTTCTTC. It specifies CASSRRDRGYNEQFF.

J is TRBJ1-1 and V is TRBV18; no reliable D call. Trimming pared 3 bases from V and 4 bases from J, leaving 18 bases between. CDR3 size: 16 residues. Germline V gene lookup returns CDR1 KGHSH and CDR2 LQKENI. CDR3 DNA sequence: TGTGCCAGCTCACCGTTAGGGTCCCAGACCCCCACTGAAGCTTTCTTT. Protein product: CASSPLGSQTPTEAFF.

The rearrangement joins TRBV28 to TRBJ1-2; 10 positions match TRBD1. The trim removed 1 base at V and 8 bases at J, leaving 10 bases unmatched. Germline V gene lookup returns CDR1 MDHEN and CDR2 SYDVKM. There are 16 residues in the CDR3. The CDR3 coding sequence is TGTGCCAGCAGTTTATCAACGACAGGGGGCGCGGGAGGCTACACCTTC. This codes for CASSLSTTGGAGGYTF.

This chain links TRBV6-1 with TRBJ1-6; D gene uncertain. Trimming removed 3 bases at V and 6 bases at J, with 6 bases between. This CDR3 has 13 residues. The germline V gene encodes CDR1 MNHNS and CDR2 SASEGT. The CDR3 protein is CASSEAANSPLHF. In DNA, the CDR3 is TGTGCCAGCAGTGAGGCTGCTAATTCACCCCTCCACTTT.

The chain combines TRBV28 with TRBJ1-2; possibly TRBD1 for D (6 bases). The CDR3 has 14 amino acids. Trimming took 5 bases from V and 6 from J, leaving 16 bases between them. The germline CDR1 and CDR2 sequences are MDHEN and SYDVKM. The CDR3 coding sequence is TGTGCCAGCAGTCGCCTAGCAGGGGCGAATGGCTACACCTTC. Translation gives CASSRLAGANGYTF.

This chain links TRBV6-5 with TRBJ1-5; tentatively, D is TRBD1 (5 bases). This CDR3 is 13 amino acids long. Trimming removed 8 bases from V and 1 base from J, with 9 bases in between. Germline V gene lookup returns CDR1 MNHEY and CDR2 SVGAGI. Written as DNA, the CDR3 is TGTGCCAGCGTCAGGACAAGCAATCAGCCCCAGCATTTT. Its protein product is CASVRTSNQPQHF.

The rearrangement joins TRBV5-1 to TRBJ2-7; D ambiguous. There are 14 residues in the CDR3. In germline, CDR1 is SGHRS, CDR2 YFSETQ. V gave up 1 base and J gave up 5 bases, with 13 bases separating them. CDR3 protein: CASSLYPGTNEQYF. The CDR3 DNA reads TGCGCCAGCAGCTTGTACCCAGGAACCAACGAGCAGTACTTC.